This T cell receptor (beta chain) stems from a study of cytomegalovirus exposure and HLA in healthy donors. Study-wide points: A later analysis linked a missense DCLRE1C variant to TCR beta V- and J-gene trimming. Productive rates of about 90% or about 30% were seen for most TCR beta V segments in an earlier analysis.

V gave up 6 bases and J gave up 2 bases; unmatched junction bases: 3. Germline-derived CDR1 and CDR2 are SNHLY and FYNNEI. The CDR3 is 14 amino acids. PCR used 60 Vbeta primers and 13 Jbeta primers. Sequenced by immunoSEQ multiplex PCR; TCRdb stores in-frame clones only, minus some. This table holds some 130,000 clones, 77% found once. As regards this clone: What it binds is unknown. Other DNA sequences of this sample code for an identical CDR3.

The material sequenced was PBMCs. V and J are TRBV2 and TRBJ1-5; TRBD1 agrees at 8 bases. This sequence was found in a man younger than 45 in good health and CMV-seronegative. CDR3 residues: CASRGTGGNQPQHF. The CDR3 region has the DNA TGTGCCAGCAGAGGGACAGGAGGCAATCAGCCCCAGCATTTT.